The present T cell receptor beta chain was sequenced within a study of cytomegalovirus exposure and HLA in healthy donors. General study findings and limits: Apart from CMV serostatus, no immune exposure information was available.

Looked up from germline, CDR1 is WSHSY and CDR2 is SAAADI. After removal of 6 bases from V and 6 bases from J, the junction contained 10 bases not matched to a gene. CDR3 length: 14 residues. PCR involved 60 Vbeta and 13 Jbeta primers. Authors' methods: Later, 75 million to 100 million unique TCR beta chains were counted in an analysis, and approximately 10 million of them were shared. Sequencing was performed with immunoSEQ multiplex PCR; in TCRdb, only in-frame clones are kept and a portion is missing. V, J and clone size were drawn from that table, and D and trimming were deduced from the DNA. The repertoire consists of about 120,000 clones, with about 70% occurring once and the leading ten covering less than 15%. On this clone itself: Its antigen is not identified.

What was sequenced was PBMCs. This rearrangement joins TRBV10-2 to TRBJ2-7; 8 bases agree with TRBD1. This receptor was taken from a woman between 35 and 50 years old in good health and CMV-seropositive. CDR3 in DNA: TGCGCCAGCAGCGGCGGGACAGGTGGAAGCGAGCAGTACTTC. Translation gives CASSGGTGGSEQYF.